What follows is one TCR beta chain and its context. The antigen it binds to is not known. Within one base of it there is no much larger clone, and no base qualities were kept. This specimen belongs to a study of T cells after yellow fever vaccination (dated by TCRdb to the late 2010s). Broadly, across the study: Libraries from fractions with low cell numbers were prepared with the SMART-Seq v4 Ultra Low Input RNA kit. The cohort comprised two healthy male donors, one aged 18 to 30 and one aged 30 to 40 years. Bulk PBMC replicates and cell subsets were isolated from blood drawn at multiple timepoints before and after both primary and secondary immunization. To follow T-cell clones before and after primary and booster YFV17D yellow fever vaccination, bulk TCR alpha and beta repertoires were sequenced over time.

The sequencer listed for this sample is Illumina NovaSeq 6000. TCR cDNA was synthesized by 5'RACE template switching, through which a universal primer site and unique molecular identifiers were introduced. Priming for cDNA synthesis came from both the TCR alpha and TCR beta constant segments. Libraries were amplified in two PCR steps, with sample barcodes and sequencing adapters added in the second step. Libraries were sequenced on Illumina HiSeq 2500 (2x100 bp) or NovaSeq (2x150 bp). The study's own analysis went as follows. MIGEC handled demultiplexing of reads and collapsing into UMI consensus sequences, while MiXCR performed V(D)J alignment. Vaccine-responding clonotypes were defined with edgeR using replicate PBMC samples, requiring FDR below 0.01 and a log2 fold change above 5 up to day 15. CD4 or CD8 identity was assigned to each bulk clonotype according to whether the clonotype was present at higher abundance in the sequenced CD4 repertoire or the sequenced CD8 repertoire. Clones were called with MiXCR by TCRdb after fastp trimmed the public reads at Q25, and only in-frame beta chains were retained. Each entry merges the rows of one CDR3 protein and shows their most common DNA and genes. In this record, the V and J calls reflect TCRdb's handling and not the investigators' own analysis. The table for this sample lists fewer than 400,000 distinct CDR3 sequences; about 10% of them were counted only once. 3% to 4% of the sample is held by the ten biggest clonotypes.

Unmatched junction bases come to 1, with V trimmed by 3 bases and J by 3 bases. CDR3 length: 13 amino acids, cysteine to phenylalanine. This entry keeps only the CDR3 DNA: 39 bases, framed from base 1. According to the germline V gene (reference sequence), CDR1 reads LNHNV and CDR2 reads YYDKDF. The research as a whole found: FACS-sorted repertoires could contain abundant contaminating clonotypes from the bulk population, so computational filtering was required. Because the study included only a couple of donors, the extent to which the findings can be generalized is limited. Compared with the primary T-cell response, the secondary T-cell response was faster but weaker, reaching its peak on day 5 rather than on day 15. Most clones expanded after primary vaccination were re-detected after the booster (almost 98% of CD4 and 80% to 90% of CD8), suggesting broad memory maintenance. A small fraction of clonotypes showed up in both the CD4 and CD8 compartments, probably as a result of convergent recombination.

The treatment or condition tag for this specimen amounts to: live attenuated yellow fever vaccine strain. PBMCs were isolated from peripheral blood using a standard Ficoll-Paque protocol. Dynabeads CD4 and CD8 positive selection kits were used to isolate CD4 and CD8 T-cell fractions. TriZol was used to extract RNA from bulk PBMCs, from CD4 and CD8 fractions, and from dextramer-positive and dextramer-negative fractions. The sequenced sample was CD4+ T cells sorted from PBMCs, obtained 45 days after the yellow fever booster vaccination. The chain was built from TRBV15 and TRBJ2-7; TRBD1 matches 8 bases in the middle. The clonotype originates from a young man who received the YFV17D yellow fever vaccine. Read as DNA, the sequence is TGTGCCACCAGCAGGACAGGGGTCTACGAGCAGTACTTC. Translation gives CATSRTGVYEQYF.